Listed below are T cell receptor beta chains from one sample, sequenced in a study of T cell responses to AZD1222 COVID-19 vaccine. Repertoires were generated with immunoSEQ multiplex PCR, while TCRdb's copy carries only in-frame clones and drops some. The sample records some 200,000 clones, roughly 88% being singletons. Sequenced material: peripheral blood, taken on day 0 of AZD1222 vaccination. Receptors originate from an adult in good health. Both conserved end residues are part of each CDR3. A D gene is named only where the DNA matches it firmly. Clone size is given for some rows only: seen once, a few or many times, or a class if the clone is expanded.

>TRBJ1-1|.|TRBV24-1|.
CATKKRANRTEAFF
TGTGCCACCAAAAAAAGGGCAAACCGAACTGAAGCTTTCTTT
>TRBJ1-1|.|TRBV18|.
CASSPPTGNTEAFF
TGTGCCAGCTCACCACCGACAGGGAACACTGAAGCTTTCTTT
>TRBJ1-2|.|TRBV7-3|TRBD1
CASSLGTGNPYGYTF
TGTGCCAGCAGCTTAGGGACAGGGAACCCCTATGGCTACACCTTC
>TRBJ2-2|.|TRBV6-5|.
CASSYSRTGELFF
TGTGCCAGCAGTTACTCGAGGACCGGGGAGCTGTTTTTT
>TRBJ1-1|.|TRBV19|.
CASKSARTVNTEAFF
TGTGCCAGTAAGTCCGCCCGGACGGTGAACACTGAAGCTTTCTTT
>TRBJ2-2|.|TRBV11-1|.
CASSSRRANTGELFF
TGTGCCAGCAGCTCCCGTCGTGCGAACACCGGGGAGCTGTTTTTT
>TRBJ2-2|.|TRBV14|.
CASSQELGRGTGELFF
TGTGCCAGCAGCCAAGAACTAGGCAGGGGCACCGGGGAGCTGTTTTTT
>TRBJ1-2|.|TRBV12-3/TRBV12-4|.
CASSLGAPGGYTF
TGTGCCAGCAGTTTGGGGGCCCCGGGAGGCTACACCTTC
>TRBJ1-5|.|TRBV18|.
CASSPVEGGYQPQHF
TGTGCCAGCTCACCTGTGGAGGGGGGTTATCAGCCCCAGCATTTT
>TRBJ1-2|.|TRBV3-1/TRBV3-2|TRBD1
CASSPDGRGDYGYTF
TGTGCCAGCAGCCCGGACGGCAGGGGGGACTATGGCTACACCTTC
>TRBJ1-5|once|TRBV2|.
CASSEKGLSNQPQHF
TGTGCCAGCAGTGAAAAAGGACTCAGCAATCAGCCCCAGCATTTT
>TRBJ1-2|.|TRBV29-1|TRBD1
CSVGTGANYGYTF
TGCAGCGTTGGGACAGGGGCTAACTATGGCTACACCTTC
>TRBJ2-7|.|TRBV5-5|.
CASSPPDGGLAEQYF
TGTGCCAGCAGCCCTCCGGACGGGGGTTTGGCCGAGCAGTACTTC
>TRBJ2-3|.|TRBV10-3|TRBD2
CAISAPTSGISDTQYF
TGTGCCATCAGTGCCCCGACTAGCGGGATATCAGATACGCAGTATTTT
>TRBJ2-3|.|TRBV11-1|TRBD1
CASSPTGGRGDTQYF
TGTGCCAGCAGCCCGACAGGGGGCCGAGGAGATACGCAGTATTTT
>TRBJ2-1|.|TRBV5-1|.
CASSLGREYNEQFF
TGCGCCAGCAGCTTGGGCCGGGAGTACAATGAGCAGTTCTTC
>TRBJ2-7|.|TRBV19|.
CASSVGPSYEQYF
TGTGCCAGTAGTGTAGGTCCTTCCTACGAGCAGTACTTC
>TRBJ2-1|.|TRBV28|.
CASTNLIDEQFF
TGTGCCAGCACAAATTTAATCGATGAGCAGTTCTTC
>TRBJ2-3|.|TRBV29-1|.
CSVEDTGTGQYF
TGCAGCGTTGAAGACACAGGTACTGGACAGTATTTT
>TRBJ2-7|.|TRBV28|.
CASIGPFGLYEQYF
TGTGCCAGCATCGGGCCATTCGGATTGTACGAGCAGTACTTC
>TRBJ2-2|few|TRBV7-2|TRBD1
CASSSITGGNGELFF
TGTGCCAGCAGCTCTATTACAGGGGGTAACGGGGAGCTGTTTTTT
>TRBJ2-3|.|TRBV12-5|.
CASGPRLTDTQYF
TGTGCTAGTGGTCCCCGACTGACAGATACGCAGTATTTT
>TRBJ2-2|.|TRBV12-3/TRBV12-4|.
CASSPPNTGELFF
TGTGCCAGCAGCCCTCCGAACACCGGGGAGCTGTTTTTT
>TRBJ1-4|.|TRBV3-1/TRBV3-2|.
CASSTPTGNEKLFF
TGTGCCAGCAGCACCCCGACGGGAAATGAAAAACTGTTTTTT
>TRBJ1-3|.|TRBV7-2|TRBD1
CASTRDRAGNTIYF
TGTGCCAGCACCCGGGACAGGGCTGGAAACACCATATATTTT
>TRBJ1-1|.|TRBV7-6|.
CASSLGGMNTEAFF
TGTGCCAGCAGCTTAGGGGGCATGAACACTGAAGCTTTCTTT
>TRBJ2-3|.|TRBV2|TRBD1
CASSHRGRYPDTQYF
TGTGCCAGCAGCCACAGGGGGCGTTACCCAGATACGCAGTATTTT
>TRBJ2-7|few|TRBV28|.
CASSLQGSEQYF
TGTGCCAGCAGTTTACAGGGTTCCGAGCAGTACTTC